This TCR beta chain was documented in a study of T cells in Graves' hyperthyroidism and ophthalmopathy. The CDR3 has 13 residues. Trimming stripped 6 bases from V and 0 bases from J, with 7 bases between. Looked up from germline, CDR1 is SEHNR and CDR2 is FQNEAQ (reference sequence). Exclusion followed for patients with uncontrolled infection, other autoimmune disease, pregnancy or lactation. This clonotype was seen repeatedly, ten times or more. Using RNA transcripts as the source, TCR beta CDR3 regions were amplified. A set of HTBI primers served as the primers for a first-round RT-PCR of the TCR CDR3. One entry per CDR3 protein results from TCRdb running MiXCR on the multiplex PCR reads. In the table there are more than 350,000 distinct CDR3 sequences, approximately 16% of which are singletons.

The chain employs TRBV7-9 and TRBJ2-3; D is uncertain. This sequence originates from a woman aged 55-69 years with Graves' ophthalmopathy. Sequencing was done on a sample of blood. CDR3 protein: CASRPTSTDTQYF. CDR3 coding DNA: TGTGCCAGCAGACCTACTAGCACAGATACGCAGTATTTT.